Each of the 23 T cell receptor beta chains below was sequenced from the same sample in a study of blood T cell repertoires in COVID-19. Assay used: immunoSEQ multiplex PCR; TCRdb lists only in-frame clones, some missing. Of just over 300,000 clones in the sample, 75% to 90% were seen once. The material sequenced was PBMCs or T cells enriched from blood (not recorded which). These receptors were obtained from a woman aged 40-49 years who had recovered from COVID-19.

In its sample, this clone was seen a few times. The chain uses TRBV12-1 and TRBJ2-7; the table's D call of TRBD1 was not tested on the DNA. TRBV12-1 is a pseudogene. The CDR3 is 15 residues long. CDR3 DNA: TGTGCCAGCAGCCCACCGGGACAGGGACCCTACGAGCAGTACTTC. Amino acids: CASSPPGQGPYEQYF.

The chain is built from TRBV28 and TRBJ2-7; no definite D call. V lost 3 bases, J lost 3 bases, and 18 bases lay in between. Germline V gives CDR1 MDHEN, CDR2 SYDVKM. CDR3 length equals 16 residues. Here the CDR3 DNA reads TGTGCCAGCAGTTTGCAATACAGACCCCTGGACTACGAGCAGTACTTC. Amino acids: CASSLQYRPLDYEQYF.

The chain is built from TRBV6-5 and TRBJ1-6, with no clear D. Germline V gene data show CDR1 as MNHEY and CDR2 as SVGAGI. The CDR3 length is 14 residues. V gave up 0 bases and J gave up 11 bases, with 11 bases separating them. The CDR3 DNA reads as TGTGCCAGCAGTTACTCGCCTTACGGGGCACCCCTCCACTTT. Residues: CASSYSPYGAPLHF.

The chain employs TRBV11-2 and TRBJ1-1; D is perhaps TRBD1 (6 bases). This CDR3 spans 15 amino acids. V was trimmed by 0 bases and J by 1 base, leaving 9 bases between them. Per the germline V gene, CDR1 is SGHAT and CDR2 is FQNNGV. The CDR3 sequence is CASSLDPGENTEAFF. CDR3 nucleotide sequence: TGTGCCAGCAGCTTAGATCCAGGGGAGAACACTGAAGCTTTCTTT.

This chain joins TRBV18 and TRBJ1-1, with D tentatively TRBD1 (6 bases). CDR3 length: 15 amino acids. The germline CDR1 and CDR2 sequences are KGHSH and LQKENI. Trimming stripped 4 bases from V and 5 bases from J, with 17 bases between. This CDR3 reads CASSRLKSQGTEAFF. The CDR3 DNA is TGTGCCAGCTCACGACTAAAAAGCCAGGGGACTGAAGCTTTCTTT.

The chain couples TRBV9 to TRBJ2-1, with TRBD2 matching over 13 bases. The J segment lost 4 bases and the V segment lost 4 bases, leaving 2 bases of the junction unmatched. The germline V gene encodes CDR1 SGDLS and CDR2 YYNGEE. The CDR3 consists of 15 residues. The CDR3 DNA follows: TGTGCCAGCAGCCTGACTAGCGGGAGGTACAATGAGCAGTTCTTC. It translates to CASSLTSGRYNEQFF.

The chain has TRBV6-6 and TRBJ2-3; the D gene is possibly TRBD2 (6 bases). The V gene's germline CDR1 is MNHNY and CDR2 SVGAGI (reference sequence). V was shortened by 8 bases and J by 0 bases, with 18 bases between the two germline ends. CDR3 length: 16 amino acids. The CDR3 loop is CASLSRRDRSTDTQYF. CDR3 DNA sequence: TGTGCCAGCCTAAGCAGGAGGGACCGAAGCACAGATACGCAGTATTTT.

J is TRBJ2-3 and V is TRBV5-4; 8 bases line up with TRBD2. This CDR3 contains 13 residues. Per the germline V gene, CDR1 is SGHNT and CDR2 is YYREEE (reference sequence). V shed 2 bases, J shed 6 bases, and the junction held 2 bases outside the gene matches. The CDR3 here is CASSLAGADTQYF. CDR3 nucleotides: TGTGCCAGCAGCTTAGCGGGAGCGGATACGCAGTATTTT.

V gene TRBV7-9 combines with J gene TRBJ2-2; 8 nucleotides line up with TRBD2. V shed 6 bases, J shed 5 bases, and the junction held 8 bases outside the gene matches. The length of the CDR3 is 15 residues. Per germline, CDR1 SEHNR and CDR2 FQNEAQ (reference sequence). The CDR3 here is CASRSSGSRTGELFF. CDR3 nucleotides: TGTGCCAGCAGATCGAGCGGGAGCCGAACCGGGGAGCTGTTTTTT.

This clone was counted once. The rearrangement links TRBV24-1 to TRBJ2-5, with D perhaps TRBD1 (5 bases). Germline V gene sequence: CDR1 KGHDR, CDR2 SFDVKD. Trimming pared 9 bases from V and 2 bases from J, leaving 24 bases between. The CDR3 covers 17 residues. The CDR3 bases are TGTGCCACCCGTCCCGGGCAGGGAAAGAGAGAGCAAGAGACCCAGTACTTC. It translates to CATRPGQGKREQETQYF.

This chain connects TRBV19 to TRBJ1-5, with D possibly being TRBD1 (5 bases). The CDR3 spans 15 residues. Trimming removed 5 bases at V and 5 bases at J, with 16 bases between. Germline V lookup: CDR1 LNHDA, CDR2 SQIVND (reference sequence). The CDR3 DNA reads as TGTGCCAGTAGTTTCCGGCAGGGCGGGGATCAGCCCCAGCATTTT. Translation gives CASSFRQGGDQPQHF.

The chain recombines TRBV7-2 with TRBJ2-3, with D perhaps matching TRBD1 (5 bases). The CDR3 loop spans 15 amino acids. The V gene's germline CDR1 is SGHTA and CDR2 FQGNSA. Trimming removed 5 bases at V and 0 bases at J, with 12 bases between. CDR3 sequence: CASSAQVSSTDTQYF. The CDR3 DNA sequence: TGTGCCAGCAGCGCACAGGTTTCTAGCACAGATACGCAGTATTTT.

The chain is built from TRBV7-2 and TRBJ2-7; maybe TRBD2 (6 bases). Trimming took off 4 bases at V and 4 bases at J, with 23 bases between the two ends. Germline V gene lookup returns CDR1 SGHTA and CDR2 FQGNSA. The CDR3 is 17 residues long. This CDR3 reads CASSSLKAGSFLYEQYF. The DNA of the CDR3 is TGTGCCAGCAGCTCTCTAAAAGCGGGCTCTTTCCTTTACGAGCAGTACTTC.

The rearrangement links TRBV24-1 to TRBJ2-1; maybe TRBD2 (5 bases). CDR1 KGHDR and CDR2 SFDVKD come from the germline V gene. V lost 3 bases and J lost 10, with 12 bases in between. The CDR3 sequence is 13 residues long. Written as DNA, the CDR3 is TGTGCCACCAGTGATGCAGCACGGGGAGAGCAGTTCTTC. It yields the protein CATSDAARGEQFF.

This chain's CDR3 is CASSLRTDTQYF. The CDR3 DNA sequence: TGTGCCAGCAGTTTACGGACAGATACGCAGTATTTT. This rearrangement joins TRBV28 to TRBJ2-3; D is ambiguous. The V gene's germline CDR1 is MDHEN and CDR2 SYDVKM. The CDR3 runs to 12 residues. V was cut by 2 bases and J by 3 bases, with 3 bases left in between.

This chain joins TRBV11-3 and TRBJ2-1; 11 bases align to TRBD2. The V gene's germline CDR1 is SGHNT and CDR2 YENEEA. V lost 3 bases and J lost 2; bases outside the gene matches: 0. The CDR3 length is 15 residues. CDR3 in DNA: TGTGCCAGCAGCTTGGGACTAGCGGCCTACAATGAGCAGTTCTTC. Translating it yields CASSLGLAAYNEQFF.

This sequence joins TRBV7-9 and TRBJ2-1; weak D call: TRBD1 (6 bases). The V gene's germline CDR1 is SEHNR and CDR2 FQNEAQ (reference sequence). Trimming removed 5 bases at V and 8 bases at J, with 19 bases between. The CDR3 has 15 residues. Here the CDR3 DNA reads TGTGCCAGCAGCCCCCACACGCGCAGGGGCGATGAGCAGTTCTTC. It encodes CASSPHTRRGDEQFF.

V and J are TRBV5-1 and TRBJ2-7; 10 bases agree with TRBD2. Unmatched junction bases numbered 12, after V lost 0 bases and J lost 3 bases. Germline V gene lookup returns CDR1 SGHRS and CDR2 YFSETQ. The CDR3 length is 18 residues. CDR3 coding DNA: TGCGCCAGCAGCTTGGCCCCCAGCGGGGGGGCCGCAGGCTACGAGCAGTACTTC. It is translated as CASSLAPSGGAAGYEQYF.

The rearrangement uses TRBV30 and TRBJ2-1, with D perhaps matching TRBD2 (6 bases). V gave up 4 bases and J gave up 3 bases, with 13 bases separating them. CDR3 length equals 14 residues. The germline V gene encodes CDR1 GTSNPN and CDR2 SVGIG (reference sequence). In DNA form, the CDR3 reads TGTGCCTGGATGGCGGAGACTAGCTACAATGAGCAGTTCTTC. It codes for CAWMAETSYNEQFF.

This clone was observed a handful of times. CDR3 protein: CASSNPQGAAVYEQYF. The CDR3 bases are TGTGCCAGTAGTAACCCGCAGGGGGCGGCGGTCTACGAGCAGTACTTC. V and J are TRBV19 and TRBJ2-7, with 8 bases matching TRBD1. The CDR3 runs 16 residues. V gave up 4 bases and J gave up 3 bases; unmatched junction bases: 11. Germline V gives CDR1 LNHDA, CDR2 SQIVND (reference sequence).

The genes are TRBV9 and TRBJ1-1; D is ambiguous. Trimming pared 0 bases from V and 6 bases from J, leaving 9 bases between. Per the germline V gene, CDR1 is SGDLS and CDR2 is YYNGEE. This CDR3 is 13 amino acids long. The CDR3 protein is CASSVENTAEAFF. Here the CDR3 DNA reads TGTGCCAGCAGCGTAGAAAATACAGCTGAAGCTTTCTTT.

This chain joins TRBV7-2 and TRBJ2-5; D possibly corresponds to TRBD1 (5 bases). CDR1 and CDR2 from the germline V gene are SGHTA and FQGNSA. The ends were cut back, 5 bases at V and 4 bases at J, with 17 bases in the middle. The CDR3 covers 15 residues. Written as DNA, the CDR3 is TGTGCCAGCAGCCTAACTGGGCAGGGTAGAGAGACCCAGTACTTC. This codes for CASSLTGQGRETQYF.

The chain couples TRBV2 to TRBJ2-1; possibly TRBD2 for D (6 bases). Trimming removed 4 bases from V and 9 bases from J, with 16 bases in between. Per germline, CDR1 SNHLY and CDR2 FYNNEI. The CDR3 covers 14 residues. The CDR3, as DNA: TGTGCCAGCAGTGGCGGGCTAGCGATAAGTGAGCAGTTCTTC. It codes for CASSGGLAISEQFF.